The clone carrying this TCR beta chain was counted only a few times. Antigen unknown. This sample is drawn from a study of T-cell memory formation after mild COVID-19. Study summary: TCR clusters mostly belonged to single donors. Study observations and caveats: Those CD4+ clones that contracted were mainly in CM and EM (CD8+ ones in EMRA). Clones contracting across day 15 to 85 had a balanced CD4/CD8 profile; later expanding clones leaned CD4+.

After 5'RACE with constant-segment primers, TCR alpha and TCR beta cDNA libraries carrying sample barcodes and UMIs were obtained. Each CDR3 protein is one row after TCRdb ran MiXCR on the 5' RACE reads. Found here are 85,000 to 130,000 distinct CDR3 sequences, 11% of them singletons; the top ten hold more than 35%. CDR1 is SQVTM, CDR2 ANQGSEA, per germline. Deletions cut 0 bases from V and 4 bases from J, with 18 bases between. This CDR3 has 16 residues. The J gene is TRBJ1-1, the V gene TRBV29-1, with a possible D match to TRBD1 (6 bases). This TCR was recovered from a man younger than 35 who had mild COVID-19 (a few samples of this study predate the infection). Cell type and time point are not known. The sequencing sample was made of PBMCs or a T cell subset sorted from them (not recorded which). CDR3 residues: CSVEERSQRGSTEAFF. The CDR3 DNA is TGCAGCGTTGAAGAAAGGTCTCAGAGGGGGAGCACTGAAGCTTTCTTT. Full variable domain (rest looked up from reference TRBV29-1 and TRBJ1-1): SAVISQKPSRDICQRGTSLTIQCQVDSQVTMMFWYRQQPGQSLTLIATANQGSEATYESGFVIDKFPISRPNLTFSTLTVSNMSPEDSSIYLCSVEERSQRGSTEAFFGQGTRLTVV.